The 30 T cell receptor beta chains reported below all come from one sample, sequenced in a study of T cells after yellow fever vaccination. From the 5' RACE reads, TCRdb called clonotypes with MiXCR, one entry per CDR3 protein. The sample lists roughly 330,000 distinct CDR3 sequences; around 6.8% were seen once. This specimen was PBMCs, taken about 49 days after the first yellow fever vaccination. The receptors were gathered from a man aged 18-30 years who received the YFV17D yellow fever vaccine.

This chain joins TRBV6-5 and TRBJ2-3, with no clear D. V was trimmed by 3 bases and J by 4 bases, leaving 8 bases between them. The CDR3 runs 13 residues. Germline V gene sequence: CDR1 MNHEY, CDR2 SVGAGI. DNA for the CDR3: TGTGCCAGCAGTTATTTCGAATCAGATACGCAGTATTTT. Amino acids: CASSYFESDTQYF.

The CDR3 loop is CASSLGGGRKAYEQYF. The CDR3 DNA is TGTGCCAGCAGCTTGGGGGGTGGCAGAAAAGCCTACGAGCAGTACTTC. The rearrangement uses TRBV5-8 and TRBJ2-7; D is uncertain. This CDR3 comprises 16 residues. CDR1 and CDR2 from the germline V gene are SGHTS and YDEGEE. Trimming took 0 bases from V and 2 from J, leaving 15 bases between them. The full variable domain, its missing parts supplied by reference TRBV5-8 and TRBJ2-7, is EAGVTQSPTHLIKTRGQQATLRCSPISGHTSVYWYQQALGLGLQFLLWYDEGEERNRGNFPPRFSGRQFPNYSSELNVNALELEDSALYLCASSLGGGRKAYEQYFGPGTRLTVT.

V gene TRBV4-3 combines with J gene TRBJ2-6; D assignment may be TRBD1 or TRBD2 (6 bases each). CDR3 length: 17 residues. Germline V CDR1 and CDR2: LGHNA, YSLEER. The V and J ends lost 0 bases and 13 bases respectively, with 22 bases between them. The CDR3: CASSQDPAGQGSWVLTF. The CDR3 nucleotides read TGCGCCAGCAGCCAAGATCCGGCGGGGCAGGGGTCATGGGTCCTGACTTTC.

The sample holds a few counts of this clonotype. This sequence joins TRBV29-1 and TRBJ2-1; possibly TRBD1 for D (5 bases). Trimming took 4 bases from V and 0 from J, leaving 10 bases between them. Looked up from germline, CDR1 is SQVTM and CDR2 is ANQGSEA. The CDR3 has 14 residues. DNA for the CDR3: TGCAGCGTTGTAAGGGGCCCCTCCTACAATGAGCAGTTCTTC. Amino acids: CSVVRGPSYNEQFF.

The rearrangement joins TRBV4-1 to TRBJ2-2; D is unclear. V lost 2 bases to trimming and J lost 4 bases, with 11 bases between them. CDR1 MGHRA and CDR2 YSYEKL come from the germline V gene. The CDR3 contains 15 residues. CDR3: CASSQLDGGTGELFF. The CDR3 nucleotides read TGCGCCAGCAGCCAATTGGACGGTGGCACCGGGGAGCTGTTTTTT.

The chain uses TRBV5-5 and TRBJ2-2; no clear D gene. The V and J ends lost 0 bases and 2 bases respectively, with 8 bases between them. The CDR3 contains 15 residues. Looked up from germline, CDR1 is SGHKS and CDR2 is YYEKEE (reference sequence). The CDR3 here is CASSLDWKNTGELFF. The CDR3 coding sequence is TGTGCCAGCAGCTTGGACTGGAAAAACACCGGGGAGCTGTTTTTT.

The chain couples TRBV12-3 or TRBV12-4 to TRBJ2-3; unclear D gene. Trimming pared 3 bases from V and 2 bases from J, leaving 15 bases between. CDR3 size: 16 residues. CDR3 in amino acids: CASSFVQTAATDTQYF. The CDR3 DNA reads as TGTGCCAGCAGTTTTGTCCAGACCGCAGCCACAGATACGCAGTATTTT.

This clonotype has a handful of counts. The rearrangement links TRBV6-1 to TRBJ2-7, with 7 bases identical to TRBD1. Trimming removed 3 bases from V and 1 base from J; junction bases left unmatched: 3. The CDR3 runs to 14 residues. Germline-derived CDR1 and CDR2 are MNHNS and SASEGT. CDR3 in amino acids: CASSESGGSYEQYV. Written as DNA, the CDR3 is TGTGCCAGCAGTGAGTCAGGGGGATCCTACGAGCAGTACGTC.

This clonotype was observed many times. V gene TRBV5-1 combines with J gene TRBJ1-1, with D uncertain. V was clipped by 4 bases and J by 2 bases, with 9 bases between them. There are 13 residues in the CDR3. Germline V gives CDR1 SGHRS, CDR2 YFSETQ. CDR3 sequence reads: CASSPGFNTEAFF. In DNA, the CDR3 is TGCGCCAGCAGCCCAGGCTTTAACACTGAAGCTTTCTTT.

This sequence joins TRBV7-2 and TRBJ1-6; D gene ambiguous. Deletions cut 0 bases from V and 7 bases from J, with 10 bases between. Germline CDR1 SGHTA, CDR2 FQGNSA. This CDR3 is 15 amino acids long. This CDR3 reads CASSLANVRNSPLHF. The CDR3 DNA reads as TGTGCCAGCAGCTTAGCGAATGTCAGGAATTCACCCCTCCACTTT.

This clonotype was seen a handful of times. The gene calls are TRBV5-1 and TRBJ2-3; D unresolved. The germline V and J ends were trimmed by 1 base and 2 bases, with 11 bases remaining between them. The length of the CDR3 is 15 residues. Germline loops: CDR1 SGHRS, CDR2 YFSETQ. In DNA form, the CDR3 reads TGCGCCAGCAGCTTGTTAGGTAGCCCCACAGATACGCAGTATTTT. Translated, it gives CASSLLGSPTDTQYF.

The chain recombines TRBV7-9 with TRBJ2-1; D remains ambiguous. CDR3 length: 13 amino acids. Trimming took off 5 bases at V and 6 bases at J, with 11 bases between the two ends. The V gene's germline CDR1 is SEHNR and CDR2 FQNEAQ (reference sequence). This CDR3 is CASSPREGNEQFF. DNA of the CDR3: TGTGCCAGCAGCCCCCGCGAAGGCAATGAGCAGTTCTTC.

This rearrangement joins TRBV12-3 or TRBV12-4 to TRBJ2-5, with TRBD1 as a possible D gene (5 bases). There are 16 residues in the CDR3. V lost 2 bases, J lost 5 bases, and 18 bases lay in between. CDR3 sequence: CASSLNPGLSWETQYF. CDR3 nucleotides: TGTGCCAGCAGTTTAAATCCAGGGTTGAGTTGGGAGACCCAGTACTTC.

This clonotype was recorded many times. The chain recombines TRBV7-3 with TRBJ1-1; 7 nucleotides match TRBD1. The CDR3 totals 15 residues. V gave up 2 bases and J gave up 0 bases; unmatched junction bases: 3. Germline V gene sequence: CDR1 SGHTA, CDR2 FQGTGA. CDR3 in amino acids: CASSLSGQMNTEAFF. The CDR3 coding sequence is TGTGCCAGCAGCTTATCGGGACAGATGAACACTGAAGCTTTCTTT.

The table lists this clonotype with many counts. The genes are TRBV7-2 and TRBJ2-3, with 8 bases that match TRBD1. Germline V gene data show CDR1 as SGHTA and CDR2 as FQGNSA. V gave up 5 bases and J gave up 2 bases; unmatched junction bases: 3. This CDR3 region has 14 residues. CDR3 amino acids: CASSVDRATDTQYF. As DNA, the CDR3 is TGTGCCAGCAGCGTGGACAGGGCCACAGATACGCAGTATTTT.

The chain has TRBV7-2 and TRBJ2-5, with D uncertain. The germline gives CDR1 SGHTA, CDR2 FQGNSA. The CDR3 runs 13 residues. V was clipped by 5 bases and J by 2 bases, with 9 bases between them. CDR3 DNA sequence: TGTGCCAGCAGCCAACAAAAACAAGAGACCCAGTACTTC. This codes for CASSQQKQETQYF.

The chain has TRBV19 and TRBJ2-3; 9 bases line up with TRBD2. Per germline, CDR1 LNHDA and CDR2 SQIVND (reference sequence). Losses at the gene ends were 10 bases for V and 1 base for J; bases not matched to a gene: 9. The CDR3 is made up of 15 amino acids. DNA of the CDR3: TGTGCCACCTGTTCATCTAGCGGGGGCACAGATACGCAGTATTTT. It translates to CATCSSSGGTDTQYF. Based on the CDR3 plus reference TRBV19 and TRBJ2-3, the full variable domain is DGGITQSPKYLFRKEGQNVTLSCEQNLNHDAMYWYRQDPGQGLRLIYYSQIVNDFQKGDIAEGYSVSREKKESFPLTVTSAQKNPTAFYLCATCSSSGGTDTQYFGPGTRLTVL.

V is TRBV7-2 and J is TRBJ2-1, with D unclear. CDR3 length: 13 amino acids. Trimming took 3 bases from V and 15 from J, leaving 18 bases between them. Germline lookup yields CDR1 SGHTA and CDR2 FQGNSA. The chain's CDR3 is CASSFGDGPPRFF. The CDR3 nucleotides read TGTGCCAGCAGCTTCGGAGACGGGCCCCCGCGGTTCTTC. The full variable domain, its missing parts supplied by reference TRBV7-2 and TRBJ2-1, is GAGVSQSPSNKVTEKGKDVELRCDPISGHTALYWYRQSLGQGLEFLIYFQGNSAPDKSGLPSDRFSAERTGGSVSTLTIQRTQQEDSAVYLCASSFGDGPPRFFGPGTRLTVL.

This clonotype showed up just a few times. The chain recombines TRBV6-2 or TRBV6-3 with TRBJ2-7; D is unclear. Germline CDR1 and CDR2: MNHEY and SVGEGT. The CDR3 extends over 11 amino acids. The ends were cut back, 7 bases at V and 7 bases at J, with 11 bases in the middle. CDR3 sequence (DNA): TGTGCCAGCAACGGAGCTGGGGAGCAGTACTTC. This encodes CASNGAGEQYF.

In this sample, this clonotype turned up many times. This chain links TRBV7-9 with TRBJ2-7, with 7 bases matching TRBD2. V trimming: 6 bases; J trimming: 1 base; junction bases outside the gene matches: 3. The length of the CDR3 is 13 residues. Per the germline V gene, CDR1 is SEHNR and CDR2 is FQNEAQ (reference sequence). CDR3 DNA: TGTGCCAGCAGTTCGGGGGGATCCTACGAGCAGTACTTC. This sequence encodes CASSSGGSYEQYF.

A few counts support this clonotype. The chain links TRBV27 to TRBJ2-3; TRBD2 is a possible D gene (5 bases). V was pared by 6 bases and J by 4 bases, with 23 bases between. This CDR3 has 17 amino acids. The germline V gene has CDR1 MNHEY and CDR2 SMNVEV (reference sequence). CDR3 DNA sequence: TGTGCCAGCAGCCTACTTCCCTTAGCGAACAGTGCAGATACGCAGTATTTT. Its protein is CASSLLPLANSADTQYF.

The chain carries TRBV2 and TRBJ2-5; D perhaps matches TRBD2 (6 bases). Per the germline V gene, CDR1 is SNHLY and CDR2 is FYNNEI. This CDR3 is 12 amino acids long. V dropped 11 bases and J dropped 3 bases, with 13 bases sitting between them. The CDR3 DNA sequence: TGTGCCGGGGGAGGACTAAAAGAGACCCAGTACTTC. This sequence encodes CAGGGLKETQYF.

This clonotype has just a few counts. One end of the junction varies from germline; a read error may be responsible. The chain recombines TRBV18 with TRBJ1-2; tentative D call: TRBD1 (5 bases). CDR3 length: 14 amino acids. CDR1 and CDR2 (germline): KGHSH, LQKENI. CDR3 in DNA: TGTGCCAGCTCAACACCAGACAGCAAATACGGCTACACCTTC. It specifies CASSTPDSKYGYTF.

V usage is TRBV6-1 and J usage is TRBJ2-5; D is possibly TRBD2 (6 bases). This CDR3 has 14 amino acids. Looked up from germline, CDR1 is MNHNS and CDR2 is SASEGT. The V end was cut by 6 bases, the J end by 5 bases, with 16 bases between. This CDR3 reads CASRPGLVLETQYF. CDR3 in DNA: TGTGCCAGCAGGCCGGGACTCGTGCTGGAGACCCAGTACTTC.

This clonotype was counted only a few times. The chain combines TRBV29-1 with TRBJ2-7; TRBD1 matches at 7 bases. With V trimmed by 7 bases and J by 3 bases, 12 bases remained unmatched. The CDR3 extends over 14 amino acids. Germline V CDR1 and CDR2: SQVTM, ANQGSEA. The CDR3 reads CSARYGTALYEQYF. The CDR3 DNA follows: TGCAGCGCCCGCTATGGGACAGCACTCTACGAGCAGTACTTC.

The chain has TRBV6-5 and TRBJ2-5, with a tentative D call TRBD1 (6 bases). Germline values: CDR1 MNHEY, CDR2 SVGAGI. The CDR3 runs 12 residues. V shed 6 bases and J shed 4 bases, with 9 bases lying between them. The CDR3 nucleotides are TGTGCCAGCAGAGACAGGATAGAGACCCAGTACTTC. It specifies CASRDRIETQYF.

The J gene is TRBJ2-1, the V gene TRBV6-1; D possibly corresponds to TRBD2 (6 bases). The CDR3 runs to 16 residues. Germline CDR1 is MNHNS and CDR2 is SASEGT. Trimming cost V 2 bases and J 2 bases, with 13 bases left between them. CDR3 amino acids: CASSELAGSPYNEQFF. DNA of the CDR3: TGTGCCAGCAGTGAACTCGCGGGGTCGCCCTACAATGAGCAGTTCTTC.

The CDR3 sequence: CASSADRGYNEQFF. The CDR3 nucleotides are TGCGCCAGCAGCGCCGACAGGGGGTACAATGAGCAGTTCTTC. V usage is TRBV5-1 and J usage is TRBJ2-1, with TRBD1 matching 9 bases. Germline values: CDR1 SGHRS, CDR2 YFSETQ. The CDR3 is 14 amino acids. V trimming: 4 bases; J trimming: 4 bases; junction bases outside the gene matches: 3.

This clonotype was observed many times. The rearrangement uses TRBV4-2 and TRBJ2-5; 8 bases match TRBD1. The germline gives CDR1 LGHNA, CDR2 YNFKEQ. J was trimmed by 5 bases and V by 3 bases; bases with no gene match: 11. The CDR3 spans 16 residues. CDR3 DNA sequence: TGTGCCAGCAGCCACGGGGCCCAGGGGGCCTGGGAGACCCAGTACTTC. It is translated as CASSHGAQGAWETQYF.

This rearrangement joins TRBV20-1 to TRBJ2-5, with TRBD1 matching over 8 bases. CDR3 length: 14 residues. With V trimmed by 0 bases and J by 7 bases, 7 bases remained unmatched. The germline gives CDR1 DFQATT, CDR2 SNEGSKA (reference sequence). The CDR3 spells CSARDRTGPWTQYF. The DNA for the CDR3 is TGCAGTGCTAGAGATCGGACAGGGCCATGGACCCAGTACTTC.